The T cell receptor (beta chain) under discussion was sequenced for a study of post-analysis software for immune sequencing data. Overall study findings and caveats: Multiple sclerosis patients showed significantly lower normalized Chao1 diversity than controls did. Patients showed TRBV5-6, TRBV5-1 and TRBV20-1 among five TRBV segments more frequent than in controls.

This clonotype appeared a single time. The antigen is not known. This CDR3 region has 17 residues. CDR1 and CDR2 (germline): LNHNV, YYDKDF (reference sequence). J was trimmed by 0 bases and V by 5 bases; bases with no gene match: 7. The authors incorporated unique molecular identifiers into the TCR beta cDNA libraries. In TCRdb, the PCR reads were re-called with MiXCR into one record per CDR3 protein. The sample includes 600,000 to 750,000 distinct CDR3 sequences, approximately 60% of them seen just once. The TCR was taken from a girl aged 2 to 9 with multiple sclerosis. This chain connects TRBV15 to TRBJ1-3, with 10 nucleotides matching TRBD1. Specimen: blood. The CDR3 DNA is TGTGCCACCAGCGGAGCGGACAGGGGGAACTCTGGAAACACCATATATTTT. Translating gives CATSGADRGNSGNTIYF.